Shown below are 10 T cell receptor beta chains from a single sample sequenced in a study of technical replicates of blood from several donors. The method was immunoSEQ multiplex PCR; TCRdb's version includes in-frame clones alone and lacks a portion of them. The sample includes some 70,000 clones, roughly 92% of them seen just once. Material: T cells isolated from PBMCs. The source is a human donor in good health.

CDR3 DNA: TGTGCCAGCAGCGGACCGGGACACTCTAACTATGGCTACACCTTC. Its translation: CASSGPGHSNYGYTF. The chain carries TRBV9 and TRBJ1-2, with D tentatively TRBD1 (6 bases). Germline V gene data show CDR1 as SGDLS and CDR2 as YYNGEE. Between the trimmed V and J ends, which lost 3 bases and 0 bases, there was a span of 12 bases. The CDR3 covers 15 residues.

The V call is TRBV6-1, the J call TRBJ2-7; D uncertain. The CDR3 runs 14 residues. Germline V CDR1 and CDR2: MNHNS, SASEGT. Trimming pared 4 bases from V and 2 bases from J, leaving 12 bases between. CDR3 loop: CASSAYSLTYEQYF. The CDR3, as DNA: TGTGCCAGCAGTGCTTACAGCCTGACCTACGAGCAGTACTTC.

This chain connects TRBV4-1 to TRBJ2-7; 9 bases match TRBD2. In germline, CDR1 is MGHRA, CDR2 YSYEKL. The CDR3 has 15 residues. After removal of 1 base from V and 6 bases from J, the junction contained 7 bases not matched to a gene. CDR3 region: CASSQGPSGTGEQYF. The CDR3 coding sequence is TGCGCCAGCAGCCAAGGCCCTAGCGGGACGGGCGAGCAGTACTTC.

The chain carries TRBV6-6 and TRBJ1-1; a possible D gene is TRBD1 (5 bases). Trimming pared 7 bases from V and 5 bases from J, leaving 14 bases between. This CDR3 contains 13 residues. Germline V gene data show CDR1 as MNHNY and CDR2 as SVGAGI (reference sequence). DNA for the CDR3: TGTGCCAGCATCAGGGCGGAGAGGACTGAAGCTTTCTTT. It specifies CASIRAERTEAFF.

The gene calls are TRBV29-1 and TRBJ2-3, with unresolved D. This CDR3 has 14 residues. V was clipped by 8 bases and J by 0 bases, with 15 bases between them. Germline CDR1 is SQVTM and CDR2 is ANQGSEA. CDR3 in DNA: TGCAGCTACTGTTCTGTTTCTAGCACAGATACGCAGTATTTT. As protein: CSYCSVSSTDTQYF.

Concerning this clone: One end of the junction varies from germline; a read error may be responsible. V gene TRBV29-1 combines with J gene TRBJ1-1, with D possibly being TRBD1 (6 bases). The germline CDR1 and CDR2 sequences are SQVTM and ANQGSEA. The CDR3 is 11 amino acids. For the CDR3, the DNA is TGCAGCGTAAGGGGGAACCCTGAAGCTTTCTTT. It encodes CSVRGNPEAFF.

The chain employs TRBV7-2 and TRBJ2-4, with TRBD2 matching over 8 bases. The CDR3 totals 16 residues. Germline V CDR1 and CDR2: SGHTA, FQGNSA. With V trimmed by 5 bases and J by 0 bases, 6 bases remained unmatched. The CDR3 nucleotides read TGTGCCAGCAGCAGTCCGCGGGGGGCAGCCAAAAACATTCAGTACTTC. It yields the protein CASSSPRGAAKNIQYF.

This rearrangement joins TRBV15 to TRBJ1-1; D is ambiguous. This CDR3 has 15 amino acids. The V gene's germline CDR1 is LNHNV and CDR2 YYDKDF (reference sequence). With 1 base removed from V and 0 bases from J, the gap between germline ends came to 9 bases. The CDR3 region has the DNA TGTGCCACCAGCAGAGCGAGGCCTCTGAACACTGAAGCTTTCTTT. Amino acid sequence: CATSRARPLNTEAFF.

This clone was detected only a few times. This chain uses TRBV7-3 with TRBJ2-1, with D possibly TRBD2 on 6 matching bases. Germline V gene data show CDR1 as SGHTA and CDR2 as FQGTGA. CDR3 length equals 16 residues. V lost 5 bases to trimming and J lost 2 bases, with 16 bases between them. CDR3 region: CASSDRPTSPYNEQFF. DNA for the CDR3: TGTGCCAGCAGCGACCGACCGACTAGTCCCTACAATGAGCAGTTCTTC.

CDR3 in DNA: TGTGCCAGCAGCCCCAGGAGGGCGGTTTCCACAGATACGCAGTATTTT. Amino acid sequence: CASSPRRAVSTDTQYF. V gene TRBV7-8 combines with J gene TRBJ2-3; D perhaps matches TRBD2 (6 bases). Per the germline V gene, CDR1 is SGHVS and CDR2 is FQNEAQ. V lost 5 bases and J lost 2, with 17 bases in between. This CDR3 has 16 amino acids. Filled out from reference TRBV7-8 and TRBJ2-3, the complete variable domain reads GAGVSQSPRYKVAKRGQDVALRCDPISGHVSLFWYQQALGQGPEFLTYFQNEAQLDKSGLPSDRFFAERPEGSVSTLKIQRTQQEDSAVYLCASSPRRAVSTDTQYFGPGTRLTVL.